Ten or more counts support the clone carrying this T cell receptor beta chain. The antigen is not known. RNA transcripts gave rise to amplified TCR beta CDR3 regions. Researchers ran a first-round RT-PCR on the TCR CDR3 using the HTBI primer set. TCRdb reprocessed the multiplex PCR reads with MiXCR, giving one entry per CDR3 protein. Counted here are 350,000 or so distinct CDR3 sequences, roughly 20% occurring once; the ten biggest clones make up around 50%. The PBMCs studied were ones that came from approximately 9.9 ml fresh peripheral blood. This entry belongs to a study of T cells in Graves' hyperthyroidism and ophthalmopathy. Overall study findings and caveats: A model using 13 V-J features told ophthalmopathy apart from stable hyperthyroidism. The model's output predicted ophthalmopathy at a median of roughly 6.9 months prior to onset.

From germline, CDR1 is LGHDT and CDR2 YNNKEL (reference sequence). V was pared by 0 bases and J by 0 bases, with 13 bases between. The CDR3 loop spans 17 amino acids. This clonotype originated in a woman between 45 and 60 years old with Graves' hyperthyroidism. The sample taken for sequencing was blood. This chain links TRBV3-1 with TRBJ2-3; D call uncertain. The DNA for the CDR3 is TGTGCCAGCAGCCAAGAGTCCACAGCTTCAAGCACAGATACGCAGTATTTT. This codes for CASSQESTASSTDTQYF.